This T cell receptor beta chain was recorded in a study of OX40 agonist ivuxolimab in advanced cancers. Regarding the complete study: Ivuxolimab was a fully human IgG2 agonistic monoclonal antibody targeting the costimulatory receptor OX40 (CD134). Intravenous ivuxolimab was administered to patients every 2 weeks at six dose levels: 0.01, 0.1, 0.3, 1.5, 3 and 10 mg/kg. The purpose of peripheral TCRbeta sequencing was to test whether ivuxolimab changed TCR sequence diversity and led to clonal T-cell expansion. In the dose-escalation cohort, approximately 82% of patients were male, and the mean age was around 60 years, with a range of about 23 to 80. Of the roughly 53 patients in dose escalation, 19 had hepatocellular carcinoma, some 15 had melanoma, 9 had renal cell carcinoma and 9 had head and neck cancer. Patients were allowed to have had prior anti-PD-1, anti-PD-L1 or anti-CTLA-4 therapy, and around two fifths of the dose-escalation patients had been treated with checkpoint inhibitors. Partial responses occurred in three dose-escalation patients: two with cutaneous melanoma and one with hepatocellular carcinoma. The paper reports the monotherapy dose-escalation portion (N of about 47 patients) of the phase I ivuxolimab trial.

To sequence the TCRbeta CDR3 region, genomic DNA was isolated from the sorted cells. TCRbeta CDR3 regions were sequenced using the immunoSEQ Assay. The table comes from immuneACCESS by way of TCRdb, which keeps in-frame sequences with V and J called. Part of the clones is missing from these tables; in studies checked, under half for an unresolved V gene and the rest for unknown reasons. Recorded for this sample are roughly 69,000 clones; 91% of them occurred a single time. The top ten constitute 1% to 1.2% of the sample. This clone came up once. The specificity of this receptor is unknown. Within one base of it there is no much larger clone, and no base qualities were kept. The trial excluded patients who had a history of autoimmune disease or were on systemic immunosuppression. Peripheral blood for TCR sequencing was drawn from every dose cohort at baseline, at cycle 4 day 1 and at cycle 7 day 1. The samples were taken from a phase I, first-in-human, multicenter, open-label dose-escalation trial of ivuxolimab. Adults with locally advanced or metastatic head and neck squamous cell, hepatocellular, melanoma or renal cell carcinoma were enrolled in the trial. Before TCR sequencing, CD4+ T cells and CD8+ T cells from peripheral blood were sorted into separate populations.

The CDR3 holds 13 amino acids from the cysteine to the phenylalanine. CDR3 DNA is the only sequence kept; it has 39 bases, read in frame from the first base. CDR1 and CDR2, per the germline V gene (reference sequence), are MNHNY and SVGAGI. V was cut back by 10 bases and J by 2 bases, leaving a gap of 14 bases between them. General findings and caveats noted by the study authors: At doses of 0.1 to 3.0 mg/kg, clonal expansion of both CD4+ and CD8+ blood T cells was observed from baseline to week 6. Which antigens the clonally expanded peripheral T cells were specific for was not determined. In the 0.1-3.0 mg/kg groups, partial responders had among the lowest normalized peripheral clonal expansion, particularly in CD8+ T cells. On average, CD8+ T cells showed more expanded clones than CD4+ T cells after ivuxolimab. Low levels of normalized T-cell clonal expansion were also shown by some nonresponding patients.

This TCR came from an adult with an advanced solid tumor such as melanoma, head and neck, liver or kidney cancer. Sequences were derived from CD4+ or CD8+ T cells sorted from blood, sampled in a trial of the OX40 agonist ivuxolimab. The chain is encoded by TRBV6-6 joined to TRBJ1-1; tentative D gene TRBD1, with 5 bases matching. The CDR3 region: CATGDRGNTEAFF. The DNA reads TGTGCCACCGGGGATCGGGGCAACACTGAAGCTTTCTTT.